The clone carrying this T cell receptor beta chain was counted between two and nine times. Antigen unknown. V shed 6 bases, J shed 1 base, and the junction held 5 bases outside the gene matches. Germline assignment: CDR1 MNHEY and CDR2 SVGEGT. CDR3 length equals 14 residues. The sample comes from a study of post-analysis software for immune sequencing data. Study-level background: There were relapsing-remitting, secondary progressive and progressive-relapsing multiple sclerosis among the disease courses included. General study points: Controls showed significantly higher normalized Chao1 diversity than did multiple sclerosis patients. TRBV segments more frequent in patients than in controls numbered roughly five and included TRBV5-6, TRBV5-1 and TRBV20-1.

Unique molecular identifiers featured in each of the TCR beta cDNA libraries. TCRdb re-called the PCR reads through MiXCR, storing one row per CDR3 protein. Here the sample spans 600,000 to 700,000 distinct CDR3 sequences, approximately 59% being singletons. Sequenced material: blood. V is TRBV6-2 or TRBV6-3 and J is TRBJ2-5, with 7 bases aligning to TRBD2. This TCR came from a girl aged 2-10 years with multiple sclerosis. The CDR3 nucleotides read TGTGCCAGCAGACGGACTAGGAGCCAAGAGACCCAGTACTTC. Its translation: CASRRTRSQETQYF.